The 21 T cell receptor beta chains below come from one sample, sequenced in a study of identical twins. MiXCR was run by TCRdb on the 5' RACE reads, yielding one entry per CDR3 protein. Seen here are hundreds of thousands of distinct CDR3 sequences, around an eighth observed once, and the top ten hold roughly 1.6%. These sequences were also reported in another study, on yellow fever vaccine responses in identical twins.

The specimen was PBMCs. These receptor sequences come from a woman aged 18-30 years in good health.

This clonotype has just a few counts. The CDR3 DNA reads as TGTGCCATCAGTGATGGGGGGGCAGCCACTGAAGCTTTCTTT. This encodes CAISDGGAATEAFF. This chain joins TRBV10-3 and TRBJ1-1, with D perhaps matching TRBD1 (6 bases). The V gene lost 3 bases and the J gene lost 4 bases, with 12 bases spanning the gap. The length of the CDR3 is 14 residues. Germline assignment: CDR1 ENHRY and CDR2 SYGVKD.

The chain combines TRBV20-1 with TRBJ2-5; 8 bases fit TRBD2. This CDR3 contains 15 residues. Trimming took 8 bases from V and 5 from J; bases not matched to a gene: 16. Germline CDR1 reads DFQATT; CDR2 reads SNEGSKA (reference sequence). The CDR3 reads CSTSRGGGPWETQYF. CDR3 coding DNA: TGCAGTACCTCGAGGGGCGGGGGGCCTTGGGAGACCCAGTACTTC.

The chain employs TRBV5-8 and TRBJ1-5; D is perhaps TRBD1 (5 bases). Looked up from germline, CDR1 is SGHTS and CDR2 is YDEGEE. The CDR3 loop spans 15 amino acids. Trimming stripped 2 bases from V and 8 bases from J, with 17 bases between. As DNA, the CDR3 is TGTGCCAGCAGCTTCGGGAGGGGAAAGGAGGAGCCCCAGCATTTT. It translates to CASSFGRGKEEPQHF. The complete variable domain, with remaining parts taken from reference TRBV5-8 and TRBJ1-5, reads EAGVTQSPTHLIKTRGQQATLRCSPISGHTSVYWYQQALGLGLQFLLWYDEGEERNRGNFPPRFSGRQFPNYSSELNVNALELEDSALYLCASSFGRGKEEPQHFGDGTRLSIL.

The chain employs TRBV7-2 and TRBJ1-5; the D gene is possibly TRBD1 (6 bases). Trimming shortened V by 6 bases and J by 7 bases, and 25 bases separated the two germline ends. The CDR3 is 17 amino acids. CDR1 and CDR2 from the germline V gene are SGHTA and FQGNSA. The CDR3 spells CASRPDRGDPPRQPQHF. As DNA, the CDR3 is TGTGCCAGCAGACCTGATAGGGGGGATCCCCCGAGGCAGCCCCAGCATTTT. Using reference TRBV7-2 and TRBJ1-5 for the parts outside the CDR3, the full variable domain is GAGVSQSPSNKVTEKGKDVELRCDPISGHTALYWYRQSLGQGLEFLIYFQGNSAPDKSGLPSDRFSAERTGGSVSTLTIQRTQQEDSAVYLCASRPDRGDPPRQPQHFGDGTRLSIL.

This clonotype was counted at least ten times. The chain recombines TRBV7-9 with TRBJ2-7; 7 bases map to TRBD1. J gave up 7 bases and V 2 bases, and 8 bases lay outside the gene matches. The germline V gene encodes CDR1 SEHNR and CDR2 FQNEAQ (reference sequence). The CDR3 is made up of 14 amino acids. The DNA for the CDR3 is TGTGCCAGCAGCTTAAAACAGGGGCGAGGGGAGCAGTACTTC. Its translation is CASSLKQGRGEQYF.

Only a few counts were recorded for this clonotype. The chain has TRBV6-2 or TRBV6-3 and TRBJ2-2, with TRBD1 matching 11 bases. The germline V gene has CDR1 MNHEY and CDR2 SVGEGT. V lost 6 bases and J lost 7; bases outside the gene matches: 10. This CDR3 comprises 16 residues. The CDR3 reads CASSGQGASKVGELFF. The CDR3 region has the DNA TGTGCCAGCAGCGGACAGGGGGCTAGTAAGGTCGGGGAGCTGTTTTTT.

The sample holds a few counts of this clonotype. The chain couples TRBV5-1 to TRBJ2-7; 8 bases line up with TRBD2. With 4 bases clipped from V and 2 bases from J, the junction kept 8 bases outside the gene matches. Germline V lookup: CDR1 SGHRS, CDR2 YFSETQ. The CDR3 totals 15 residues. CDR3 sequence: CASSENGGVAYEQYF. CDR3 DNA sequence: TGCGCCAGCAGCGAAAACGGGGGGGTAGCCTACGAGCAGTACTTC. The full variable domain, with the rest looked up from reference TRBV5-1 and TRBJ2-7, is KAGVTQTPRYLIKTRGQQVTLSCSPISGHRSVSWYQQTPGQGLQFLFEYFSETQRNKGNFPGRFSGRQFSNSRSEMNVSTLELGDSALYLCASSENGGVAYEQYFGPGTRLTVT.

This clonotype was seen repeatedly, ten times or more. This rearrangement joins TRBV5-1 to TRBJ2-1; 11 bases match TRBD2. The junction had 13 bases not matched to a gene; V was cut back by 0 bases and J by 2 bases. The CDR3 extends over 20 amino acids. CDR1 SGHRS and CDR2 YFSETQ come from the germline V gene. In DNA, the CDR3 is TGCGCCAGCAGCTTGGTGACTAGCGGGAACCCATTACAAGCCTACAATGAGCAGTTCTTC. Protein sequence: CASSLVTSGNPLQAYNEQFF.

The chain combines TRBV2 with TRBJ1-2, with TRBD1 matching over 7 bases. The CDR3 extends over 12 amino acids. Per the germline V gene, CDR1 is SNHLY and CDR2 is FYNNEI. Losses at the gene ends were 6 bases for V and 7 bases for J; bases not matched to a gene: 5. CDR3 DNA: TGTGCCAGCAGATCGACAGGGCCTGGCTACACCTTC. As protein: CASRSTGPGYTF.

A word on this clonotype: A read error may be the cause here, since a much bigger clone is one base away. The CDR3 coding sequence is TGCGCCAGCAGTGAGTTTGGGGGTTTTGTCATTGAGCAGTTCTTC. Protein product: CASSEFGGFVIEQFF. The chain is built from TRBV10-2 and TRBJ2-1; D may match TRBD1 or TRBD2 (5 bases each). Trimming took 1 base from V and 9 from J, leaving 16 bases between them. This CDR3 is built from 15 residues. Germline CDR1 reads WSHSY; CDR2 reads SAAADI.

This clonotype was found many times. This chain joins TRBV20-1 and TRBJ2-7; no clear D gene. Germline CDR1 reads DFQATT; CDR2 reads SNEGSKA (reference sequence). The CDR3 runs 14 residues. With 4 bases removed from V and 6 bases from J, the gap between germline ends came to 19 bases. The CDR3 DNA sequence: TGCAGTGCTACCCCCCACGTTTGGGCGTTCGAGCAGTACTTC. It translates to CSATPHVWAFEQYF.

This clonotype was counted only a few times. V and J are TRBV9 and TRBJ2-2; D is unclear. V gave up 3 bases and J gave up 2 bases, with 5 bases separating them. The CDR3 totals 13 residues. Germline values: CDR1 SGDLS, CDR2 YYNGEE. CDR3 nucleotide sequence: TGTGCCAGCAGCGCGAGCAACACCGGGGAGCTGTTTTTT. It is translated as CASSASNTGELFF.

Only a few counts were recorded for this clonotype. The rearrangement links TRBV5-1 to TRBJ1-1; 8 positions match TRBD1. J lost 5 bases, V lost 4 bases, and 10 bases had no gene match. From germline, CDR1 is SGHRS and CDR2 YFSETQ. This CDR3 region has 15 residues. CDR3: CASSLLQGAATEAFF. CDR3 DNA sequence: TGCGCCAGCAGCCTACTCCAGGGGGCGGCGACTGAAGCTTTCTTT.

V is TRBV27 and J is TRBJ1-2; TRBD1 is a possible D gene (5 bases). Germline V gene lookup returns CDR1 MNHEY and CDR2 SMNVEV (reference sequence). The CDR3 has 14 residues. The V end lost 4 bases, the J end lost 8 bases, and 17 bases lay between the germline ends. CDR3 amino acids: CASSSAGQSRGYTF. The CDR3, as DNA: TGTGCCAGCAGTTCCGCGGGGCAGAGCCGCGGCTACACCTTC.

This clonotype appeared a few times. This chain uses TRBV3-1 with TRBJ2-2, with D maybe TRBD1 (5 bases). Trimming stripped 4 bases from V and 4 bases from J, with 16 bases between. There are 16 residues in the CDR3. The germline gives CDR1 LGHDT, CDR2 YNNKEL (reference sequence). The CDR3 DNA is TGTGCCAGCAGCCCGCAGGGTCCCCCTATCACCGGGGAGCTGTTTTTT. Translation: CASSPQGPPITGELFF.

The sample holds many counts of this clonotype. This chain uses TRBV29-1 with TRBJ2-1, with TRBD1 as a possible D gene (6 bases). This CDR3 is 18 amino acids long. V was cut by 1 base and J by 0 bases, with 19 bases left in between. Germline values: CDR1 SQVTM, CDR2 ANQGSEA. CDR3 region: CSVEGRGQLRPSYNEQFF. DNA of the CDR3: TGCAGCGTTGAAGGGAGAGGACAGCTTAGGCCCTCCTACAATGAGCAGTTCTTC.

The chain has TRBV7-9 and TRBJ2-7; 10 positions match TRBD2. The germline gives CDR1 SEHNR, CDR2 FQNEAQ (reference sequence). The V segment lost 4 bases and the J segment 0 bases; nucleotides outside the gene matches: 9. The CDR3 has 17 residues. CDR3 region: CASSSASGTSVSYEQYF. CDR3 DNA sequence: TGTGCCAGCAGCTCAGCAAGCGGGACTAGCGTCTCCTACGAGCAGTACTTC.

This clonotype showed up just a few times. The CDR3 reads CASSEARLSREYF. DNA of the CDR3: TGTGCCAGCAGTGAAGCGAGACTGTCTAGAGAGTATTTT. The chain recombines TRBV2 with TRBJ1-3; D ambiguous. Trimming cost V 0 bases and J 16 bases, with 16 bases left between them. Per the germline V gene, CDR1 is SNHLY and CDR2 is FYNNEI. There are 13 residues in the CDR3.

This clonotype turned up a few times. This chain links TRBV20-1 with TRBJ2-3; D gene unclear. The CDR3 is 14 amino acids. The V gene's germline CDR1 is DFQATT and CDR2 SNEGSKA (reference sequence). V lost 6 bases, J lost 4 bases, and 17 bases lay in between. CDR3: CSAPEPGVPDTQYF. The CDR3, as DNA: TGCAGTGCCCCAGAGCCGGGTGTTCCAGATACGCAGTATTTT.

This clonotype showed up just a few times. DNA of the CDR3: TGTGCCAGCAGTGAACCAGGGCCTAATCAGCCCCAGCATTTT. Its translation is CASSEPGPNQPQHF. The V call is TRBV2, the J call TRBJ1-5; TRBD1 is a possible D gene (5 bases). The CDR3 totals 14 residues. Germline lookup yields CDR1 SNHLY and CDR2 FYNNEI. V was pared by 2 bases and J by 4 bases, with 9 bases between.

The V call is TRBV12-3 or TRBV12-4, the J call TRBJ1-5; the match to TRBD1 covers 7 bases. V was clipped by 6 bases and J by 0 bases; unmatched bases: 8. The CDR3 length is 16 residues. The CDR3 is CASRPGTVYSNQPQHF. The CDR3 DNA sequence: TGTGCCAGCAGGCCAGGGACAGTGTATAGCAATCAGCCCCAGCATTTT.